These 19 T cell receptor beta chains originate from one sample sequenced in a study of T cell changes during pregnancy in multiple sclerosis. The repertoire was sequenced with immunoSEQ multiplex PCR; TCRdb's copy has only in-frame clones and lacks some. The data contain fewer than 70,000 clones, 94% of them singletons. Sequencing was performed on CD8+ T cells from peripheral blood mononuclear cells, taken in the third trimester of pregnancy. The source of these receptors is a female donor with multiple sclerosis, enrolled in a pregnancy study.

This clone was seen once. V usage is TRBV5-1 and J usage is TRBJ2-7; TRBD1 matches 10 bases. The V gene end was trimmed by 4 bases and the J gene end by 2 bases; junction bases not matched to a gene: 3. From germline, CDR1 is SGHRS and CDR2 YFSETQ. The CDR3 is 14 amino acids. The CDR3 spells CASSAGQGAYEQYF. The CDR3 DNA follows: TGCGCCAGCAGCGCAGGACAGGGGGCCTACGAGCAGTACTTC.

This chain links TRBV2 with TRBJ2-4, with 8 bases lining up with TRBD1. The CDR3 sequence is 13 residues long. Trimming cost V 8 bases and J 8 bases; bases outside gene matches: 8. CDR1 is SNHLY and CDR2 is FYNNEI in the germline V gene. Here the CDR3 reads CASGTGRADIQYF. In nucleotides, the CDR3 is TGTGCCAGCGGGACAGGTCGGGCGGACATTCAGTACTTC.

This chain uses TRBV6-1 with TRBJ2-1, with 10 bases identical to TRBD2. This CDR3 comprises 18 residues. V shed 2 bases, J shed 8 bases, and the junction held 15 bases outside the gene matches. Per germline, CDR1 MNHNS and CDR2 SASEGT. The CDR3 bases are TGTGCCAGCAGTGAAACACAACGGGGACGGACTAGCGGCTATGAGCAGTTCTTC. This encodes CASSETQRGRTSGYEQFF.

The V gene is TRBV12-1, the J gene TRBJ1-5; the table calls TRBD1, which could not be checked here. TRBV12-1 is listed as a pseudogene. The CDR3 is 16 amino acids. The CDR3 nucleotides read TGTGCCAGCAGCTCGCGACAGGGGGTTCGCAATCAGCCCCAGCATTTT. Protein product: CASSSRQGVRNQPQHF.

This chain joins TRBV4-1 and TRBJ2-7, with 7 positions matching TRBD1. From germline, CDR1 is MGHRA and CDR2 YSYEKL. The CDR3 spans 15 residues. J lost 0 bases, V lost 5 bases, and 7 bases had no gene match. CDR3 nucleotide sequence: TGCGCCAGCAGCTCCTCGGGACAGCTCTCCTACGAGCAGTACTTC. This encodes CASSSSGQLSYEQYF.

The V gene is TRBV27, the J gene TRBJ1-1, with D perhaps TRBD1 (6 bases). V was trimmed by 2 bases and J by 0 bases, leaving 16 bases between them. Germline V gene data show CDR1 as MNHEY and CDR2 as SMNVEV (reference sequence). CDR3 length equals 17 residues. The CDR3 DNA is TGTGCCAGCAGTTTAGGCCCCGGGACAAAAATGAACACTGAAGCTTTCTTT. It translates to CASSLGPGTKMNTEAFF.

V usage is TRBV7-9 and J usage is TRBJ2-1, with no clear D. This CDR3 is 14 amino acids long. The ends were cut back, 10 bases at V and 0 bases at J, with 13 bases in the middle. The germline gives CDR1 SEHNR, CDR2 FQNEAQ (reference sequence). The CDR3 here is CATLGLGSYNEQFF. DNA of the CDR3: TGTGCCACCTTGGGCCTTGGCTCCTACAATGAGCAGTTCTTC.

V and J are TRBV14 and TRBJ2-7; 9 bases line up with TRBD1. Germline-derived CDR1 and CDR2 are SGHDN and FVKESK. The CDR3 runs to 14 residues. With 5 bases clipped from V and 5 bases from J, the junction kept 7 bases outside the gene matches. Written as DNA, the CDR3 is TGTGCCAGCAGCAAACGGGGACAGGGAAACGAGCAGTACTTC. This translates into CASSKRGQGNEQYF.

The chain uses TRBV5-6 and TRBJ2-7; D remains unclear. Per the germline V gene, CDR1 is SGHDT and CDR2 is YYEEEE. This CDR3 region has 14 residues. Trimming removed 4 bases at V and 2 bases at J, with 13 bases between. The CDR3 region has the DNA TGTGCCAGCAGCCGGGTCGGCTTTCCCTACGAGCAGTACTTC. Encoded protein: CASSRVGFPYEQYF.

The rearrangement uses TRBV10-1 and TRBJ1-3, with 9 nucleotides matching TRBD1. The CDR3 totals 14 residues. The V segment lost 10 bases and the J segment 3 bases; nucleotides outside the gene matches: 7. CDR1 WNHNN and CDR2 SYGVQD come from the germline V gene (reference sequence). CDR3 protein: CANWTGAGGNTIYF. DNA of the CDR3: TGCGCCAACTGGACAGGGGCGGGTGGAAACACCATATATTTT.

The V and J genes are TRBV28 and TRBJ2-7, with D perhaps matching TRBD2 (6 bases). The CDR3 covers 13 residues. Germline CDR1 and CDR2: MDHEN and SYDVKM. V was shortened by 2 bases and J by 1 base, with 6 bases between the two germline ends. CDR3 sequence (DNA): TGTGCCAGCAGTTTAGGGGGGTCCTACGAGCAGTACTTC. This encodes CASSLGGSYEQYF.

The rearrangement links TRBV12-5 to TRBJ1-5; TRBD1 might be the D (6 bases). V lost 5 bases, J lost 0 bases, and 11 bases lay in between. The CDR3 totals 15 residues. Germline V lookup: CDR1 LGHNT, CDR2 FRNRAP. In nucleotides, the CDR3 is TGTGCTAGTGGTAAGGACAGATATAGCAATCAGCCCCAGCATTTT. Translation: CASGKDRYSNQPQHF.

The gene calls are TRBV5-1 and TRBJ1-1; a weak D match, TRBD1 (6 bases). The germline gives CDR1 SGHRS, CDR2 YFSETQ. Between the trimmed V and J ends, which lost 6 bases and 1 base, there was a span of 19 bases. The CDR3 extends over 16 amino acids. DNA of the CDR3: TGCGCCAGCAACCCTACTGAAGACAGGCGGAACACTGAAGCTTTCTTT. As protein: CASNPTEDRRNTEAFF.

CDR3 DNA: TGTGCCACCAGTATTGCCCTAGCGGGAACCACAGATACGCAGTATTTT. It is translated as CATSIALAGTTDTQYF. This chain links TRBV15 with TRBJ2-3; TRBD2 agrees at 9 bases. The V gene's germline CDR1 is LNHNV and CDR2 YYDKDF (reference sequence). Trimming cost V 6 bases and J 2 bases; bases outside gene matches: 9. The CDR3 spans 16 residues.

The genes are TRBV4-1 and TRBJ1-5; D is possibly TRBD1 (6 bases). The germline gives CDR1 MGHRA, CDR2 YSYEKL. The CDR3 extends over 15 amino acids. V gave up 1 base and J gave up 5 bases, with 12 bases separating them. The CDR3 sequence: CASSQVSGADQPQHF. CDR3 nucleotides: TGCGCCAGCAGCCAAGTTTCAGGGGCGGATCAGCCCCAGCATTTT.

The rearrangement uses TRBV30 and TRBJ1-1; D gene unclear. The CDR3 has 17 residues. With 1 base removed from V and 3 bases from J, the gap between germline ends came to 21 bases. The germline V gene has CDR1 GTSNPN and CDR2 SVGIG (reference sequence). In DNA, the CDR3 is TGTGCCTGGAGTGGGGCACTAGGGTACTATGAGGACACTGAAGCTTTCTTT. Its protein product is CAWSGALGYYEDTEAFF.

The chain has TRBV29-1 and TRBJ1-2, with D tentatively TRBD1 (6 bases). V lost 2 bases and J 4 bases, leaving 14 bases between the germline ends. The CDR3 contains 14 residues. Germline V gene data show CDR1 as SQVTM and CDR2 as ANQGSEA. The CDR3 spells CSVENREGSYGYTF. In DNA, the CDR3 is TGCAGCGTTGAAAACAGGGAGGGATCCTATGGCTACACCTTC.

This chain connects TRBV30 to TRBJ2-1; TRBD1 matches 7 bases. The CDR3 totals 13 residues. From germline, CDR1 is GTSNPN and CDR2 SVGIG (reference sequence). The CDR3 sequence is CAHDRDSYNEQFF. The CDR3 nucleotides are TGTGCTCACGACAGGGACTCCTACAATGAGCAGTTCTTC.

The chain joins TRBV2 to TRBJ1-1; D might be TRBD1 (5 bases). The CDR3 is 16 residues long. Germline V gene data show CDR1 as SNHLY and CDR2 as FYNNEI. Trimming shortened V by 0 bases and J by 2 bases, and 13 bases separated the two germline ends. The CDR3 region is CASSEAIREINTEAFF. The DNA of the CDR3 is TGTGCCAGCAGTGAAGCTATCAGGGAAATTAACACTGAAGCTTTCTTT.